These T cell receptor beta chains were read from a single sample in a study of CD8+ T cells in alopecia areata. Repertoires were generated with immunoSEQ multiplex PCR, while TCRdb's copy carries only in-frame clones and drops some. The sample carries around 180,000 clones, more than 50% recorded once. This sample comprised CD4+ T cells sorted from blood, obtained at week 24, from a patient treated with tofacitinib. The receptor set was obtained from a human donor with alopecia areata. Both conserved end residues are part of each CDR3. A D gene is named only where the DNA matches it firmly. Size tells how often a clone was seen (once, few, many) or the class of an expanded clone, and some rows leave it out.

>NA|NA|TRBJ1-2|13|TRBV6-5
CASSRVSKGGYTF
TGTGCCAGCTCCCGCGTGTCCAAGGGTGGCTACACCTTC
>NA|NA|TRBJ2-1|13|TRBV7-2
CASSLRLVNEQFF
TGTGCCAGCAGCTTGCGACTTGTCAATGAGCAGTTCTTC
>TRBD1|NA|TRBJ1-2|14|TRBV30
CAWSGTGMTYGYTF
TGTGCCTGGAGTGGGACAGGGATGACCTATGGCTACACCTTC
>NA|NA|TRBJ2-7|14|TRBV30
CAWKSIRGGQEQYF
TGTGCCTGGAAAAGTATCCGTGGCGGACAGGAGCAGTACTTC
>NA|NA|TRBJ2-5|11|TRBV30
CAWSPSETQYF
TGTGCCTGGAGTCCCTCAGAGACCCAGTACTTC
>NA|once|TRBJ1-4|14|TRBV29-1
CSVEDPGANEKLFF
TGCAGCGTTGAAGATCCGGGGGCAAATGAAAAACTGTTTTTT
>TRBD1|NA|TRBJ1-2|14|TRBV5-1
CASSLGQGAYGYTF
TGCGCCAGCAGCTTGGGACAGGGGGCCTATGGCTACACCTTC
>NA|NA|TRBJ2-1|11|TRBV29-1
CSVLGRTRQFF
TGCAGCGTATTAGGAAGGACCAGGCAGTTCTTC
>NA|NA|TRBJ2-3|13|TRBV7-3
CASSFVDTDTQYF
TGTGCCAGCAGCTTCGTGGACACAGATACGCAGTATTTT
>TRBD1|NA|TRBJ1-5|13|TRBV30
CAWGDRGLAPQHF
TGTGCCTGGGGCGACAGGGGGCTTGCGCCCCAGCATTTT
>NA|NA|TRBJ2-1|12|TRBV29-1
CSVAGPPNEQFF
TGCAGCGTTGCCGGTCCTCCCAATGAGCAGTTCTTC
>NA|NA|TRBJ1-2|13|TRBV9
CASGEGGRGGYTF
TGTGCCAGCGGAGAAGGAGGGCGGGGTGGCTACACCTTC
>NA|NA|TRBJ1-2|12|TRBV29-1
CSVEIPPYGYTF
TGCAGCGTTGAAATCCCCCCCTATGGCTACACCTTC
>TRBD1|NA|TRBJ2-1|14|TRBV27
CASSRDRGYGEQFF
TGTGCCAGCAGCCGGGACAGGGGTTACGGTGAGCAGTTCTTC
>TRBD1|NA|TRBJ1-2|15|TRBV30
CAWSVPGQGFSGYTF
TGTGCCTGGAGTGTGCCGGGACAGGGATTTTCTGGCTACACCTTC
>NA|NA|TRBJ2-6|13|TRBV30
CASTLGGANVLTF
TGTGCCTCCACCCTCGGTGGGGCCAACGTCCTGACTTTC
>NA|NA|TRBJ2-7|14|TRBV27
CASSPIRQGGEQYF
TGTGCCAGCAGTCCGATACGACAGGGAGGCGAGCAGTACTTC
>NA|NA|TRBJ1-2|14|TRBV5-6
CASSLGSKNYGYTF
TGTGCCAGCAGTCTGGGATCGAAGAACTATGGCTACACCTTC
>NA|NA|TRBJ2-1|12|TRBV5-4
CASSLASNEQFF
TGTGCCAGCAGCTTGGCGTCCAATGAGCAGTTCTTC
>NA|NA|TRBJ2-3|14|TRBV5-1
CASSLEGLTDTQYF
TGCGCCAGCAGCTTGGAGGGGCTCACAGATACGCAGTATTTT
>NA|many|TRBJ2-3|14|TRBV14
CASSQGSTTDTQYF
TGTGCCAGCAGCCAGGGGTCTACCACAGATACGCAGTATTTT
>NA|few|TRBJ2-5|17|TRBV7-2
CASSLVSVRSSLETQYF
TGTGCCAGCAGCTTAGTTTCTGTTCGGTCAAGCTTAGAGACCCAGTACTTC
>NA|few|TRBJ1-6|14|TRBV27
CASSLGQTNSPLHF
TGTGCCAGCAGTCTCGGACAGACTAATTCACCCCTCCACTTT
>NA|many|TRBJ2-1|16|TRBV7-2
CASSLMGGRVENEQFF
TGTGCCAGCAGCTTAATGGGAGGCAGGGTGGAGAATGAGCAGTTCTTC
>TRBD1|NA|TRBJ1-2|16|TRBV29-1
CSVDNPGGQGQRGYTF
TGCAGCGTTGATAACCCAGGGGGACAGGGTCAGAGGGGCTACACCTTC
>NA|NA|TRBJ1-2|12|TRBV30
CAWSVPPGAYTF
TGTGCCTGGAGTGTCCCCCCGGGGGCCTACACCTTC
>NA|NA|TRBJ1-1|16|TRBV7-2
CASSTSFGQRNTEAFF
TGTGCCAGCAGCACCTCTTTCGGACAGAGGAACACTGAAGCTTTCTTT
>TRBD1|NA|TRBJ2-7|17|TRBV7-6
CASSLRDPGTGTSEQYF
TGTGCCAGCAGCTTAAGGGATCCCGGGACAGGGACAAGCGAGCAGTACTTC
>NA|few|TRBJ1-2|11|TRBV29-1
CSGGEQGSNTF
TGCAGCGGGGGGGAACAGGGCTCGAACACCTTC
>TRBD1|NA|TRBJ1-1|14|TRBV5-4
CASSLVDRGTEAFF
TGTGCCAGCAGCTTGGTGGACAGGGGCACTGAAGCTTTCTTT
>NA|NA|TRBJ1-3|15|TRBV18
CASSPPNTSGNTIYF
TGTGCCAGCTCACCACCCAATACGTCTGGAAACACCATATATTTT
>NA|NA|TRBJ1-2|13|TRBV29-1
CSVEWTSGYGYTF
TGCAGCGTTGAATGGACTTCGGGCTATGGCTACACCTTC
>NA|NA|TRBJ1-2|14|TRBV6-1
CASSSRPPANGYTF
TGTGCCAGCAGTTCTCGCCCGCCAGCAAATGGCTACACCTTC
>NA|NA|TRBJ2-3|16|TRBV9
CASSVAAVGGTDTQYF
TGTGCCAGCAGCGTAGCGGCTGTGGGGGGCACAGATACGCAGTATTTT
>NA|NA|TRBJ2-3|14|TRBV5-6
CASSPGPHTDTQYF
TGTGCCAGCAGCCCGGGGCCACACACAGATACGCAGTATTTT
>NA|NA|TRBJ1-6|14|TRBV5-1
CASTPGGQNSPLHF
TGCGCCAGCACCCCGGGAGGACAGAATTCACCCCTCCACTTT
>NA|few|TRBJ1-1|11|TRBV10-3
CATRGLNEAFF
TGTGCCACGAGGGGACTGAATGAAGCTTTCTTT
>TRBD1|once|TRBJ1-5|15|TRBV2
CASSATGNVGQPQHF
TGTGCCAGCAGTGCGACAGGGAACGTCGGTCAGCCCCAGCATTTT
>NA|few|TRBJ2-7|15|TRBV10-3
CAISESRASSSEQYF
TGTGCCATCAGTGAGTCGAGGGCCAGCAGCTCCGAGCAGTACTTC
>NA|once|TRBJ1-1|11|TRBV29-1
CSVELPGEAFF
TGCAGCGTTGAACTGCCCGGTGAAGCTTTCTTT
>NA|NA|TRBJ2-2|15|TRBV4-3
CASSQDPSEIGELFF
TGCGCCAGCAGCCAAGATCCTAGCGAGATCGGGGAGCTGTTTTTT
>NA|NA|TRBJ1-1|14|TRBV29-1
CSVGPHVAGGEAFF
TGCAGCGTTGGCCCCCACGTTGCGGGTGGTGAAGCTTTCTTT
>TRBD2|few|TRBJ2-3|14|TRBV29-1
CSVGLAGGTDTQYF
TGCAGCGTTGGACTAGCGGGGGGCACAGATACGCAGTATTTT
>NA|few|TRBJ1-1|14|TRBV19
CASSTLSVGTEAFF
TGTGCCAGTAGTACCCTTTCAGTTGGGACTGAAGCTTTCTTT
>NA|few|TRBJ1-2|14|TRBV18
CASSPDLINYGYTF
TGTGCCAGCTCACCAGACCTTATCAACTATGGCTACACCTTC
>NA|NA|TRBJ1-1|13|TRBV6-6
CASSTFVNTEAFF
TGTGCCAGCAGCACTTTCGTCAACACTGAAGCTTTCTTT
>TRBD1|few|TRBJ2-2|15|TRBV7-2
CASSLDGTASGELFF
TGTGCCAGCAGCTTAGATGGGACAGCGAGCGGGGAGCTGTTTTTT
>NA|few|TRBJ1-3|21|TRBV6-4
CASSDWSGADSLYPYGNTIYF
TGTGCCAGCAGTGACTGGTCTGGGGCAGATTCACTTTATCCCTACGGAAACACCATATATTTT
>NA|NA|TRBJ2-3|14|TRBV5-1
CASSLSGTSDTQYF
TGCGCCAGCAGCTTGTCAGGGACCTCGGATACGCAGTATTTT
>NA|many|TRBJ1-4|14|TRBV7-2
CASSFGRAKEKLFF
TGTGCCAGCAGCTTTGGTCGGGCTAAAGAAAAACTGTTTTTT
>NA|NA|TRBJ1-1|13|TRBV29-1
CSVERTFSTEAFF
TGCAGCGTTGAGAGGACATTTTCCACTGAAGCTTTCTTT
>NA|NA|TRBJ2-1|11|TRBV7-2
CASSSGSGRFF
TGTGCCAGCAGCTCTGGGTCAGGAAGGTTCTTC
>NA|NA|TRBJ2-2|14|TRBV29-1
CSVVGGGGTGELFF
TGCAGCGTGGTAGGGGGAGGCGGCACCGGGGAGCTGTTTTTT
>NA|NA|TRBJ1-5|15|TRBV6-5
CASRWTVYSNQPQHF
TGTGCCAGCAGATGGACAGTCTATAGCAATCAGCCCCAGCATTTT
>NA|once|TRBJ1-2|14|TRBV15
CATSRPGTNYGYTF
TGTGCCACCAGCAGACCCGGGACTAACTATGGCTACACCTTC
>TRBD1|NA|TRBJ2-1|17|TRBV5-1
CASSPGTVPSSYNEQFF
TGCGCCAGCAGCCCTGGGACAGTTCCTAGCTCCTACAATGAGCAGTTCTTC
>NA|NA|TRBJ1-4|16|TRBV9
CASSNPSGATNEKLFF
TGTGCCAGCAGCAACCCCTCCGGTGCAACTAATGAAAAACTGTTTTTT
>NA|NA|TRBJ2-3|12|TRBV28
CASSLRGDTQYF
TGTGCCAGCAGTTTAAGGGGTGATACGCAGTATTTT
>NA|NA|TRBJ1-5|16|TRBV5-1
CASSIAPGASNQPQHF
TGCGCCAGCAGCATTGCGCCAGGGGCGAGCAATCAGCCCCAGCATTTT
>NA|NA|TRBJ1-4|13|TRBV9
CASSVEPDEKLFF
TGTGCCAGCAGCGTAGAGCCCGATGAAAAACTGTTTTTT